One sample yielded the 10 T cell receptor beta chains listed below, sequenced in a study of blood T cell repertoires in COVID-19. This table comes from immunoSEQ multiplex PCR, and its TCRdb copy is limited to in-frame clones, with some not included. The sample consists of around 310,000 clones, roughly 89% of them appearing once. The sample comprised PBMCs or T cells enriched from blood (not recorded which). The receptor source for this set is a woman between 25 and 40 years old who had recovered from COVID-19.

The gene calls are TRBV30 and TRBJ1-1; TRBD1 is a possible D gene (5 bases). The CDR3 is 13 residues long. Germline V lookup: CDR1 GTSNPN, CDR2 SVGIG (reference sequence). Trimming cost V 3 bases and J 2 bases, with 10 bases left between them. CDR3: CAWRSGFNTEAFF. CDR3 sequence (DNA): TGTGCCTGGAGGTCAGGGTTCAACACTGAAGCTTTCTTT. Filled out from reference TRBV30 and TRBJ1-1, the complete variable domain reads SQTIHQWPATLVQPVGSPLSLECTVEGTSNPNLYWYRQAAGRGLQLLFYSVGIGQISSEVPQNLSASRPQDRQFILSSKKLLLSDSGFYLCAWRSGFNTEAFFGQGTRLTVV.

J is TRBJ2-1 and V is TRBV9; D might be TRBD1 (9 bases). The V gene lost 4 bases and the J gene lost 5 bases, with 22 bases spanning the gap. This CDR3 is built from 17 residues. Looked up from germline, CDR1 is SGDLS and CDR2 is YYNGEE. The CDR3 nucleotides are TGTGCCAGCAGCCCCCGCGGGGGGACAGGGTATCACAATGAGCAGTTCTTC. It codes for CASSPRGGTGYHNEQFF.

The rearrangement joins TRBV10-3 to TRBJ2-1; D is perhaps TRBD2 (6 bases). The CDR3 length is 15 residues. From germline, CDR1 is ENHRY and CDR2 SYGVKD. V was clipped by 0 bases and J by 1 base, with 7 bases between them. CDR3 protein: CAISESSGSYNEQFF. Here the CDR3 DNA reads TGTGCCATCAGTGAGTCGAGCGGGTCCTACAATGAGCAGTTCTTC.

The chain joins TRBV12-3 or TRBV12-4 to TRBJ2-1, with TRBD1 matching over 11 bases. The V and J ends lost 6 bases and 8 bases, in that order; junction bases with no gene match: 3. The CDR3 contains 13 residues. The CDR3 DNA is TGTGCCAGCAGAGGACAGGGGGCGTATGAGCAGTTCTTC. It is translated as CASRGQGAYEQFF.

Here the CDR3 reads CASSPLTLGGLSYNEQFF. The CDR3 DNA sequence: TGTGCCAGCTCACCATTAACCCTAGGGGGCCTTTCCTACAATGAGCAGTTCTTC. This chain joins TRBV18 and TRBJ2-1, with 7 bases fitting TRBD1. The germline V gene encodes CDR1 KGHSH and CDR2 LQKENI. This CDR3 is 18 amino acids long. Trimming removed 2 bases from V and 1 base from J; junction bases left unmatched: 11.

This rearrangement joins TRBV4-1 to TRBJ2-7; 12 nucleotides line up with TRBD1. J was trimmed by 4 bases and V by 4 bases; bases with no gene match: 11. CDR1 and CDR2 from the germline V gene are MGHRA and YSYEKL. This CDR3 is built from 17 residues. This CDR3 is CASSPRRPGQGAYEQYF. CDR3 sequence (DNA): TGCGCCAGCAGCCCCCGTCGACCGGGACAGGGGGCTTACGAGCAGTACTTC.

The chain recombines TRBV30 with TRBJ1-5; a possible D gene is TRBD1 (5 bases). V was pared by 1 base and J by 3 bases, with 7 bases between. Germline V CDR1 and CDR2: GTSNPN, SVGIG (reference sequence). This CDR3 contains 13 residues. The CDR3 DNA follows: TGTGCCTGGAGTGCCAGGGACAATCAGCCCCAGCATTTT. It translates to CAWSARDNQPQHF.

The chain combines TRBV5-5 with TRBJ2-3, with D perhaps matching TRBD1 (6 bases). There are 13 residues in the CDR3. Germline CDR1 SGHKS, CDR2 YYEKEE (reference sequence). The V end lost 0 bases, the J end lost 4 bases, and 6 bases lay between the germline ends. The CDR3 protein is CASSLDRADTQYF. The CDR3 DNA reads TGTGCCAGCAGCTTGGACAGGGCAGATACGCAGTATTTT.

The chain is built from TRBV12-5 and TRBJ2-5; 9 bases line up with TRBD1. The CDR3 runs 21 residues. J was trimmed by 4 bases and V by 0 bases; bases with no gene match: 21. CDR1 is LGHNT and CDR2 is FRNRAP in the germline V gene. The CDR3 protein is CASGLVPGAIVGTGKRETQYF. The CDR3 region has the DNA TGTGCTAGTGGTTTGGTGCCCGGGGCCATTGTGGGGACAGGGAAACGAGAGACCCAGTACTTC.

The V gene is TRBV6-5, the J gene TRBJ1-1; maybe TRBD1 (6 bases). The length of the CDR3 is 14 residues. Deletions cut 7 bases from V and 0 bases from J, with 12 bases between. The germline gives CDR1 MNHEY, CDR2 SVGAGI. CDR3 protein: CASKKQGMNTEAFF. The CDR3 nucleotides are TGTGCCAGCAAAAAACAGGGCATGAACACTGAAGCTTTCTTT.